The next 6 T cell receptor beta chains were all read from a single sample in a study of control samples from healthy donors and cancer patients. The assay was immunoSEQ multiplex PCR, and TCRdb's table has in-frame clones only and misses some. The data hold 150,000 to 180,000 clones, with 93% observed a single time. The specimen sequenced was blood. Source of these receptors: a man aged 45-65 years in good health.

The V call is TRBV28, the J call TRBJ1-1; D is uncertain. Trimming left V 5 bases short and J 0 bases short, with 19 bases between. Germline-derived CDR1 and CDR2 are MDHEN and SYDVKM. This CDR3 is 17 amino acids long. In DNA form, the CDR3 reads TGTGCCAGCAGTCCACTCCTGCCTTTTCGGGTGAACACTGAAGCTTTCTTT. Its translation is CASSPLLPFRVNTEAFF. The entire variable domain, with the rest obtained from reference TRBV28 and TRBJ1-1, is as follows: DVKVTQSSRYLVKRTGEKVFLECVQDMDHENMFWYRQDPGLGLRLIYFSYDVKMKEKGDIPEGYSVSREKKERFSLILESASTNQTSMYLCASSPLLPFRVNTEAFFGQGTRLTVV.

The chain links TRBV11-3 to TRBJ2-3; no definite D call. The V gene's germline CDR1 is SGHNT and CDR2 YENEEA. The V and J ends lost 3 bases and 2 bases respectively, with 9 bases between them. The CDR3 contains 14 residues. The CDR3 here is CASSLGANTDTQYF. The CDR3 bases are TGTGCCAGCAGCTTGGGCGCAAACACAGATACGCAGTATTTT.

The chain combines TRBV29-1 with TRBJ1-3; the D is unclear. Germline values: CDR1 SQVTM, CDR2 ANQGSEA. V lost 3 bases, J lost 4 bases, and 10 bases lay in between. CDR3 length equals 13 residues. The CDR3 nucleotides are TGCAGCGTTGAGTTCCAGAACGGAAACACCATATATTTT. Translated, it gives CSVEFQNGNTIYF.

This clone appeared a few times. This chain uses TRBV27 with TRBJ1-2, with 9 nucleotides matching TRBD1. CDR3 length equals 15 residues. The J segment lost 3 bases and the V segment lost 6 bases, leaving 8 bases of the junction unmatched. Germline CDR1 is MNHEY and CDR2 is SMNVEV (reference sequence). The CDR3 bases are TGTGCCAGCAGATTAAAACAGGGGGCGGACTATGGCTACACCTTC. Translated: CASRLKQGADYGYTF.

For the CDR3, the DNA is TGTGCCAGCAGTTTGGGAAAAGGAGATACGCAGTATTTT. Amino acid sequence: CASSLGKGDTQYF. The J gene is TRBJ2-3, the V gene TRBV27; D gene uncertain. Germline-derived CDR1 and CDR2 are MNHEY and SMNVEV (reference sequence). V lost 3 bases to trimming and J lost 5 bases, with 9 bases between them. CDR3 length: 13 amino acids.

The V call is TRBV3-1 (or the pseudogene TRBV3-2), the J call TRBJ2-3, with a tentative D call TRBD2 (6 bases). CDR1 and CDR2 from the germline V gene are LGHDT and YNNKEL (reference sequence). V was clipped by 3 bases and J by 1 base, with 11 bases between them. The CDR3 contains 15 residues. In nucleotides, the CDR3 is TGTGCCAGCAGCCACCTAGCGACCCGCACAGATACGCAGTATTTT. Translation gives CASSHLATRTDTQYF.